This T cell receptor (beta chain) came from a study of shared clonotypes between healthy human individuals. Findings of the study overall: Memory subsets generally showed lower estimated richness than naive subsets.

This was a deep-level run. The protocol was immunoSEQ multiplex PCR, while the TCRdb copy is restricted to in-frame clones and leaves out a portion. The data contain hundreds of thousands of clones, about 74% of them singletons. Details on this clone: Its antigen is still unknown.

The CDR3 spans 13 residues. V dropped 6 bases and J dropped 5 bases, with 11 bases sitting between them. Per germline, CDR1 WNHNN and CDR2 SYGVQD (reference sequence). The receptor was isolated from a woman in her thirties in good health. The chain has TRBV10-1 and TRBJ2-1; a possible D gene is TRBD2 (6 bases). The specimen was memory CD4+ T cells sorted from blood. As to subset: CD45RA-negative fraction. The CDR3: CASRWGDHNEQFF. CDR3 in DNA: TGCGCCAGCAGGTGGGGGGACCACAATGAGCAGTTCTTC.